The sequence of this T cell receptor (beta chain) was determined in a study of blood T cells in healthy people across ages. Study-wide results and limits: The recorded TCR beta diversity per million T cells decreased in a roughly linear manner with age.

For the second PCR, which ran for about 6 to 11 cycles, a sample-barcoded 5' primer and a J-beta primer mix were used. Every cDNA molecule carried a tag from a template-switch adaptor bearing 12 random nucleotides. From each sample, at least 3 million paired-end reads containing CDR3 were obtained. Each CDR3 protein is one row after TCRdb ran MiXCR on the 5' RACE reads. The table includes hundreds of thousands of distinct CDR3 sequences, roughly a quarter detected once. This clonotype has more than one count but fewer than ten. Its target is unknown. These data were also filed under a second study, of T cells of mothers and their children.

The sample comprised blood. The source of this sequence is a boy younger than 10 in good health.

As DNA, the CDR3 is TGTGCCAGCAGCTACACAGGGAGGTCAGAGACCCAGTACTTC. Translating gives CASSYTGRSETQYF. J is TRBJ2-5 and V is TRBV5-4; D may correspond to TRBD1 or TRBD2 (6 bases each). V lost 3 bases, J lost 4 bases, and 13 bases lay in between. CDR3 length equals 14 residues. Germline CDR1 SGHNT, CDR2 YYREEE (reference sequence).